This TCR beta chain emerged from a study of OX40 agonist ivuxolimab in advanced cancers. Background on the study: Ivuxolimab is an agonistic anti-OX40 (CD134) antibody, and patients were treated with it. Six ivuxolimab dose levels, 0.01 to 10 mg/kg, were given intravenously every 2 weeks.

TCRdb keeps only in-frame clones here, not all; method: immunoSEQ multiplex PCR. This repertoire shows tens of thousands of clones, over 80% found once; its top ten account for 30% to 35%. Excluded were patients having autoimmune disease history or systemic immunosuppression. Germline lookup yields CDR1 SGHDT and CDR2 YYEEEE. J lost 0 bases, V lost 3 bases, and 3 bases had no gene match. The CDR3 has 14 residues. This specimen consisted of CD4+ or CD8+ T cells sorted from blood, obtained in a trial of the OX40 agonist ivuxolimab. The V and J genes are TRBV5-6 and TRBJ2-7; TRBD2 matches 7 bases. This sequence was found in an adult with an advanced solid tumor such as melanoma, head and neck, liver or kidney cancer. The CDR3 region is CASSSSGNSYEQYF. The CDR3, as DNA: TGTGCCAGCAGCTCAAGCGGGAACTCCTACGAGCAGTACTTC.